In this sample, the clone carrying this T cell receptor (beta chain) turned up many times. Its specificity is unknown. The record originates from a study of CD8 T cells in ankylosing spondylitis. Preparation of TCR beta libraries was done by quantitative 5'-RACE with molecular barcodes. TCRdb recomputed calls from the 5' RACE reads with MiXCR, one row per CDR3 protein. The sample lists around 490,000 distinct CDR3 sequences, about 5.4% occurring once. Study findings and constraints: What appeared characteristic of ankylosing spondylitis blood was a TCR beta motif of eight highly homologous variants.

The V segment lost 7 bases and the J segment 2 bases; nucleotides outside the gene matches: 6. The germline V gene encodes CDR1 KGHDR and CDR2 SFDVKD. CDR3 length: 15 residues. Specimen: blood, either unsorted or a sorted T cell fraction (not recorded which). This receptor was identified in a male donor with ankylosing spondylitis. The V gene is TRBV24-1, the J gene TRBJ2-3, with 9 bases fitting TRBD1. The CDR3 loop is CATRGQGWDTDTQYF. The CDR3 DNA reads as TGTGCCACCAGGGGACAGGGATGGGACACAGATACGCAGTATTTT.